Given below is one T cell receptor beta chain in context. Its binding antigen is unknown. Base qualities are not at hand, and no much larger clone is one base apart. Its CDR3 holds 15 amino acids, cysteine through phenylalanine. The entry retains the CDR3 DNA only, 45 bases that are in frame from base 1. V loses 10 bases at its end and J loses 5 bases; junction bases beyond the gene matches: 13. From the germline V gene, CDR1 is MGHDK and CDR2 is SYGVNS. TCRbeta CDR3 regions were amplified from genomic DNA using the immunoSEQ Assay, a bias-controlled multiplex PCR. Per the authors' processing: Nucleated cell counts per sample were estimated from amplification of reference gene primers within the assay. To quantify the absolute abundance of each unique TCRbeta CDR3 rearrangement, sequence reads were collapsed and filtered. For each sample, productive Simpson clonality was calculated by taking the square root of Simpson's diversity index across productive rearrangements. Drawn from immuneACCESS, this table holds only the in-frame rearrangements with V and J called that TCRdb kept. Clones are partly lost; checked studies trace under half to an unresolved V gene and leave the rest unexplained. D and trimming were read from the DNA, whereas the V and J calls and clone size are those reported in that table. The sample table records about 69,000 clones; approximately 79% of these occur just once. Approximately 15% of the sample is taken by the ten largest.

The data were obtained in a study of blood T cell repertoires in COVID-19 (dated by TCRdb to 2020 to 2021). Regarding the research as a whole: Collaborator samples came from the United States, Italy and Spain and covered acute and convalescent phases of COVID-19. Subjects who had been exposed to COVID-19, were actively infected with it, or had recovered from it provided the deeply sampled blood TCRbeta repertoires that made up the dataset. Sample metadata almost always included a de-identified subject ID, COVID-19 status, age in years and sex. The samples were drawn from two sources: the first 160 participants of the ongoing ImmuneRACE study, and 1,254 subjects contributed by 6 global collaborators. Where available, HLA class I and class II types were taken from metadata supplied by the sample provider and were not determined by assay-based typing. A freely available public database, intended as a resource for researchers studying the immune response to SARS-CoV-2, is where the repertoires were released. The material from the prospective study consisted of cDNA or gDNA derived from T cells, B-cell-depleted T cells, or PBMCs.

Broad study findings and their caveats: The quantity of clinical and demographic metadata differed by source and by participant and was supplied without curation.

Whole blood was collected in K2EDTA tubes by collaborating institutions according to the institutions' own protocols. For TCRbeta analysis, collaborators shipped samples in one of three forms: frozen whole blood, isolated PBMCs, or DNA extracted from either of those sample types. This clonotype was sampled from a man aged 55 to 70 with acute or convalescent COVID-19. The chain is assembled from TRBV25-1 and TRBJ2-5, with 10 bases in between that match TRBD1. The specimen was peripheral blood. The nucleotide sequence reads TGTGCCACCCAACCAGGACAGGGGGTGGGTGAGACCCAGTACTTC. Translation gives CATQPGQGVGETQYF.